The text below deals with one T cell receptor (beta chain). Its antigen is undetermined. In germline, CDR1 is MNHNS, CDR2 SASEGT. There are 14 residues in the CDR3. The V end lost 6 bases, the J end lost 0 bases, and 12 bases lay between the germline ends. This specimen belongs to a study of memory CD4+ T cells and cytomegalovirus serostatus. General study results and limits: Of around 160 reported CMV TCRbeta sequences, some 70 were found in memory CD4+ repertoires.

TCRdb's table, derived via immunoSEQ multiplex PCR, lists solely in-frame clones and lacks some. The sample shows around 50,000 clones, around 80% of them seen only once. Single viable CD3+CD4+CD8-CD45RO+ cells were sorted as the memory CD4+ T cells. CD4+ T cells were isolated by positive magnetic selection. Input material: memory CD4+ T cells from blood. V is TRBV6-1 and J is TRBJ2-7; D remains unclear. The clonotype originates from an adult in good health and CMV-seronegative. The CDR3 coding sequence is TGTGCCAGCAGGACCGCGATAAGCTCCTACGAGCAGTACTTC. This sequence encodes CASRTAISSYEQYF.